This T cell receptor beta chain was recorded in a study of tumor-infiltrating lymphocytes in primary liver carcinoma. Study-level points and caveats: Samples were bulk unsorted, so CD4+ and CD8+ repertoires were not compared. The study found tumor-adjacent and tumor-blood pairs overlapped less than tumor region pairs.

With a constant-region primer, TCR beta cDNA was made from 450 to 500 ng of total RNA. Three nested multiplex PCR rounds, a slightly modified ARM-PCR method, built the TCR beta libraries. Forward primers for TRBV1-TRBV30 and a C-beta reverse primer served the first two PCR rounds, at around 11 cycles each. TCRdb analysed the multiplex PCR reads with MiXCR anew, one entry per CDR3 protein. Among about 350,000 distinct CDR3 sequences, less than 65% were seen once, and the ten largest hold about 6.5%. As for this clonotype: Its antigen is still unknown. A junction boundary mismatches the germline segment, possibly from a read error.

Unsorted whole blood yielded blood RNA, and germline DNA was extracted as well. The patients lived with chronic HBV infection and had not yet received any treatment. In advance of surgery, roughly 4 milliliters of peripheral blood were collected. CDR1 MNHEY and CDR2 SVGEGT come from the germline V gene. The CDR3 loop spans 13 amino acids. The sequence derives from a man between 40 and 49 years old with primary liver carcinoma and hepatitis B virus infection. This rearrangement joins TRBV6-2 or TRBV6-3 to TRBJ2-7, with TRBD2 as a possible D gene (5 bases). Sequenced material: peripheral blood. CDR3 amino acids: CASRGLEAYVQYF. In DNA form, the CDR3 reads TGTGCCAGCCGTGGGCTGGAGGCCTACGTGCAGTACTTC.